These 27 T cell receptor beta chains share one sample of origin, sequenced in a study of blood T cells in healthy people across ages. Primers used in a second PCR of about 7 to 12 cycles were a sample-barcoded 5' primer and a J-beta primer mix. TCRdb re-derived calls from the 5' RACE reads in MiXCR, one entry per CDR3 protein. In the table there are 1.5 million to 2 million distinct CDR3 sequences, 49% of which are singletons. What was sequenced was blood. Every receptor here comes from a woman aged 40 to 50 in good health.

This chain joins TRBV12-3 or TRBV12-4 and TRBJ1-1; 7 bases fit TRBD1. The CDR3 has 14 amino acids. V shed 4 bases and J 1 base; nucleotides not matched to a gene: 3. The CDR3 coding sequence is TGTGCCAGCAGTTGGGGACAGCGGAACACTGAAGCTTTCTTT. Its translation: CASSWGQRNTEAFF.

The CDR3 DNA sequence: TGCGCCAGCAGCCAAGAGGCAGGGTTTAGCAATCAGCCCCAGCATTTT. This codes for CASSQEAGFSNQPQHF. The chain carries TRBV4-3 and TRBJ1-5; TRBD1 is a possible D gene (5 bases). The CDR3 loop spans 16 amino acids. The V end was cut by 0 bases, the J end by 0 bases, with 9 bases between. Germline CDR1 is LGHNA and CDR2 is YSLEER.

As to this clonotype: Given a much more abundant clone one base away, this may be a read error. CDR3: CVISGRDRDYEQYF. DNA for the CDR3: TGTGTCATCAGTGGCAGGGACAGGGACTACGAGCAGTACTTC. The rearrangement joins TRBV10-3 to TRBJ2-7; TRBD1 agrees at 9 bases. The CDR3 is made up of 14 amino acids. Germline assignment: CDR1 ENHRY and CDR2 SYGVKD.

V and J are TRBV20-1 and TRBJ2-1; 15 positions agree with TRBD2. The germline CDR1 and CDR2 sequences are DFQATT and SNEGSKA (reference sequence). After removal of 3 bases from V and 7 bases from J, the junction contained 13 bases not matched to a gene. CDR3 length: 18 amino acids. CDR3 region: CSARGGTSGGRGWNEQFF. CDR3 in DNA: TGCAGTGCTAGGGGAGGGACTAGCGGGGGGCGAGGGTGGAATGAGCAGTTCTTC.

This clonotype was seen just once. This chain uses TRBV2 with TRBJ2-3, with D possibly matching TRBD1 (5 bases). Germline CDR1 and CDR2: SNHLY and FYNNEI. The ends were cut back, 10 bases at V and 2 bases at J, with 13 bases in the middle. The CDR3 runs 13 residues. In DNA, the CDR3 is TGTGCCATTACAGGTCCCATCACAGATACGCAGTATTTT. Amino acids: CAITGPITDTQYF.

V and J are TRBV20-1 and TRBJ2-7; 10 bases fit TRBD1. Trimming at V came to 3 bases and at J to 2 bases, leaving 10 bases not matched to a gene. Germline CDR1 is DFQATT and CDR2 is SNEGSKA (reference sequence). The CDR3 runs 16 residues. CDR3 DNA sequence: TGCAGTGCTAGGGGGATTGGACAGGGGGACCCCTACGAGCAGTACTTC. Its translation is CSARGIGQGDPYEQYF.

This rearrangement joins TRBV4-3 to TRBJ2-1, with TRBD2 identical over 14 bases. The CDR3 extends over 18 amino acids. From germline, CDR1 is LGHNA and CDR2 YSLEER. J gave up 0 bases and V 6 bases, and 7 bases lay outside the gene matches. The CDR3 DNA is TGCGCCAGCAGACCGGGACTAGCGGGGGAGAGCTCCTACAATGAGCAGTTCTTC. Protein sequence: CASRPGLAGESSYNEQFF.

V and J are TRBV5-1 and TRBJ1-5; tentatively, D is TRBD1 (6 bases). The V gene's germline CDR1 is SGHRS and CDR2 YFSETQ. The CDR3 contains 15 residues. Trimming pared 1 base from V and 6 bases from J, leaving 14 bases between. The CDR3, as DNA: TGCGCCAGCAGCTTGCTTGCGGGGGGCTCTCAGCCCCAGCATTTT. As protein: CASSLLAGGSQPQHF.

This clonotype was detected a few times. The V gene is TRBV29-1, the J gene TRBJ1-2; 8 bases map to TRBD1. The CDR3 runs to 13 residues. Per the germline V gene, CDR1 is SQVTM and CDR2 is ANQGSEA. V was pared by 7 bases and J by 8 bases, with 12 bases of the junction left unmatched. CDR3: CSDKQGGREGYTF. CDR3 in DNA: TGCAGCGACAAACAGGGGGGCCGCGAGGGCTACACCTTC.

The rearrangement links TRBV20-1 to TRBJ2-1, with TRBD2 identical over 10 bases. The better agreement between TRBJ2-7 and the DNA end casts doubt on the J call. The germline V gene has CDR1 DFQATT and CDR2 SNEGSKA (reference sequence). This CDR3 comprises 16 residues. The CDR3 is CSARVTSGATTHEQYF. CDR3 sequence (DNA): TGCAGTGCTAGGGTAACTAGCGGGGCCACAACCCACGAGCAGTACTTC.

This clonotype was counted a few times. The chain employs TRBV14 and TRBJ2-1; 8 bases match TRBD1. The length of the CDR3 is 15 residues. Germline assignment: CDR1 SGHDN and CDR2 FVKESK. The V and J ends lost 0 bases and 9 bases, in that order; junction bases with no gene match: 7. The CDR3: CASSQEWTGMAEQFF. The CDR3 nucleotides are TGTGCCAGCAGCCAAGAATGGACAGGGATGGCTGAGCAGTTCTTC.

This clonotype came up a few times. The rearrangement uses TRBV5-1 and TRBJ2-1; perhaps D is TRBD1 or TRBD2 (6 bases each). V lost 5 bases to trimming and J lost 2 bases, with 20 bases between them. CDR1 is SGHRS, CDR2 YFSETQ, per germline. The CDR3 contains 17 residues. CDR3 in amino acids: CASSQITGAFTYNEQFF. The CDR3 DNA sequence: TGCGCCAGCAGTCAAATAACGGGGGCCTTCACCTACAATGAGCAGTTCTTC.

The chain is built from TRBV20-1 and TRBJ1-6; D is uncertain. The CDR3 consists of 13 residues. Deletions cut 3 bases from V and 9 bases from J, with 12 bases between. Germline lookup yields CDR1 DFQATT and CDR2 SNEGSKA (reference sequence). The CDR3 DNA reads TGCAGTGCTAGTCCCCTCCCGCTTTCACCCCTCCACTTT. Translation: CSASPLPLSPLHF.

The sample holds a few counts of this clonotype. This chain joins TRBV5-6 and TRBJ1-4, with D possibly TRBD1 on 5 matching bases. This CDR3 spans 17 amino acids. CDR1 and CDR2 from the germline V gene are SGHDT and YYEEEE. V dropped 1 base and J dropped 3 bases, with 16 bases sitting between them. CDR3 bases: TGTGCCAGCAGCTTGCGAGGCAGGGACGCGGCTAATGAAAAACTGTTTTTT. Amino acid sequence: CASSLRGRDAANEKLFF. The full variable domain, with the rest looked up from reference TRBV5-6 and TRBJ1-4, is DAGVTQSPTHLIKTRGQQVTLRCSPKSGHDTVSWYQQALGQGPQFIFQYYEEEERQRGNFPDRFSGHQFPNYSSELNVNALLLGDSALYLCASSLRGRDAANEKLFFGSGTQLSVL.

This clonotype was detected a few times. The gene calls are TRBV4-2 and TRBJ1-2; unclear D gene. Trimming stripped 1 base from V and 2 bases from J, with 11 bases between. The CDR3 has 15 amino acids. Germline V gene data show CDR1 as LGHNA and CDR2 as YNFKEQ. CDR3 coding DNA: TGTGCCAGCAGCCAAGGGGCGACGGCGAACTATGGCTACACCTTC. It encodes CASSQGATANYGYTF.

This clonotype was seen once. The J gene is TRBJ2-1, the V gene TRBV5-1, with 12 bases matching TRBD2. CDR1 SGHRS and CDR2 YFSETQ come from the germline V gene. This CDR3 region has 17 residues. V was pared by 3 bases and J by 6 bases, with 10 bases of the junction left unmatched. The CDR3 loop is CASSSNLAGGPCNEQFF. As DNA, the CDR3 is TGCGCCAGCAGCTCCAATCTAGCGGGGGGGCCCTGCAATGAGCAGTTCTTC.

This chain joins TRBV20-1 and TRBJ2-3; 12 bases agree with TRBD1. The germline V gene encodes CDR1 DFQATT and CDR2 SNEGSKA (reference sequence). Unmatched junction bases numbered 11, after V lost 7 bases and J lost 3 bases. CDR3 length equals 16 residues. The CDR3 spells CSVGTGGHRATDTQYF. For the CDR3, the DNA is TGCAGTGTCGGGACAGGGGGCCACCGGGCGACAGATACGCAGTATTTT.

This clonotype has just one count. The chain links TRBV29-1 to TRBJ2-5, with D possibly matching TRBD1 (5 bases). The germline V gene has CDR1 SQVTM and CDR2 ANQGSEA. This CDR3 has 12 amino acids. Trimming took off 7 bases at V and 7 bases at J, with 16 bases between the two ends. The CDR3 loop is CSAQPLQGTQYF. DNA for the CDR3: TGCAGCGCCCAACCCCTCCAGGGGACCCAGTACTTC.

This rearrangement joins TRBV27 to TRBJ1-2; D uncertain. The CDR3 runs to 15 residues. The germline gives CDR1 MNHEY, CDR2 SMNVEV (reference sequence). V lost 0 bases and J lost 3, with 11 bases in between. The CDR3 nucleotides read TGTGCCAGCAGTTTATCCCCTATCACTCACTATGGCTACACCTTC. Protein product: CASSLSPITHYGYTF.

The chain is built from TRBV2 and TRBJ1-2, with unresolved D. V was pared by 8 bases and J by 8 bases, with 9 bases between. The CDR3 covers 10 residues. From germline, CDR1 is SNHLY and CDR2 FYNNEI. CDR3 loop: CASPPGGYTF. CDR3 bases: TGTGCCAGCCCCCCTGGGGGCTACACCTTC.

Here the CDR3 reads CSARADGGARETQYF. CDR3 nucleotide sequence: TGCAGTGCTAGAGCGGACGGGGGGGCCAGGGAGACCCAGTACTTC. The chain combines TRBV20-1 with TRBJ2-5, with 8 bases that match TRBD2. This CDR3 contains 15 residues. The V and J ends lost 1 base and 5 bases, in that order; junction bases with no gene match: 9. CDR1 DFQATT and CDR2 SNEGSKA come from the germline V gene (reference sequence).

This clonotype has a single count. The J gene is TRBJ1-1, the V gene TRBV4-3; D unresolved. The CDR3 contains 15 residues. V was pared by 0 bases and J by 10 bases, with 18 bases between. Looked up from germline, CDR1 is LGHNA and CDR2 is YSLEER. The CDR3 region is CASSQDLRGPTGAFF. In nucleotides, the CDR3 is TGCGCCAGCAGCCAAGATCTTCGAGGTCCAACGGGAGCTTTCTTT.

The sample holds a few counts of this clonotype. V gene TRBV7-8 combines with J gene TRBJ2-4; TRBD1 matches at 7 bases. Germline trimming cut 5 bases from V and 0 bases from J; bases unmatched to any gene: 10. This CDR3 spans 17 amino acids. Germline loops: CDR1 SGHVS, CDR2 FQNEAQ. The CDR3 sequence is CASSTGLGQLAKNIQYF. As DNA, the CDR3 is TGTGCCAGCAGCACCGGACTGGGACAGCTAGCCAAAAACATTCAGTACTTC.

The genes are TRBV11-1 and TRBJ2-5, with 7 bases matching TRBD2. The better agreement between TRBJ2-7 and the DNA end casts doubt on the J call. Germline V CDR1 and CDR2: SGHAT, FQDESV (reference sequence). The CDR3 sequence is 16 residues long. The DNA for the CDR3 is TGTGCCAGCAGCTTAGAAGTACCGGGACTACAGTACGAGCAGTACTTC. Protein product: CASSLEVPGLQYEQYF.

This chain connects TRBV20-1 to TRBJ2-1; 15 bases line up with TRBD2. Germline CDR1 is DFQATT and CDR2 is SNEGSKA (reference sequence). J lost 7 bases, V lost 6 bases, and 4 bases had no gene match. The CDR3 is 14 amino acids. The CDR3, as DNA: TGCAGTGCCGAAGGACTAGCGGGGGGGAATGAGCAGTTCTTC. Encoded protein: CSAEGLAGGNEQFF.

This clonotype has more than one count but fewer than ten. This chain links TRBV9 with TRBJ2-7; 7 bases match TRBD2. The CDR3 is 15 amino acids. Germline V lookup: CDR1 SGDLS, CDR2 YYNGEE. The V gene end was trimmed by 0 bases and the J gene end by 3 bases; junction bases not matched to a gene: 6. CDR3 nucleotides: TGTGCCAGCAGCGTAGGTAGCGGGTGGAACTACGAGCAGTACTTC. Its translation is CASSVGSGWNYEQYF.

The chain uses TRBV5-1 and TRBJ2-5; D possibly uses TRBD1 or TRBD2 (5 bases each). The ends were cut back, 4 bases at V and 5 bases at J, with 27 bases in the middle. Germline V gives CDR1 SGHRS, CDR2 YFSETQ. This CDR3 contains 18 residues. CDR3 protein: CASSHSRTRTAEGETQYF. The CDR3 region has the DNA TGCGCCAGCAGCCATTCAAGGACTCGGACTGCCGAGGGGGAGACCCAGTACTTC.